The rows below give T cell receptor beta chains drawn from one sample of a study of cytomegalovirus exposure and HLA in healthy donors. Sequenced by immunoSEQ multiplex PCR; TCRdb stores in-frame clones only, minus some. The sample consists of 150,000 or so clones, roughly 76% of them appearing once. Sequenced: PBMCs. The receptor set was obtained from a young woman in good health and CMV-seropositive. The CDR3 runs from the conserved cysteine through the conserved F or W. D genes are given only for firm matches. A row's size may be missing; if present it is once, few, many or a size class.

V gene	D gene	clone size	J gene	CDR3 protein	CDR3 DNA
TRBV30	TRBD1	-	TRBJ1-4	CAWSSDRGLFF	TGTGCCTGGAGTTCGGACAGGGGCCTGTTTTTT
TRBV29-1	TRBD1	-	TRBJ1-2	CSVEERQGLGGYTF	TGCAGCGTTGAAGAGCGACAGGGGTTGGGTGGCTACACCTTC
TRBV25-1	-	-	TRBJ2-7	CASSEFRLRDWNYEQYF	TGTGCCAGCAGTGAATTTCGTTTGCGGGACTGGAACTACGAGCAGTACTTC
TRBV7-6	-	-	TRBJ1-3	CASEPGESGNTIYF	TGTGCCAGCGAGCCAGGGGAGTCTGGAAACACCATATATTTT
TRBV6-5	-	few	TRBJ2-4	CASQSGGNIQYF	TGTGCCAGCCAAAGTGGAGGAAACATTCAGTACTTC
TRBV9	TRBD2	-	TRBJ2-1	CASSSSGGAGNEQFF	TGTGCCAGCAGCTCTAGCGGGGGGGCCGGGAATGAGCAGTTCTTC
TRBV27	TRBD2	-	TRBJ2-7	CASSSTSGGSKTLTYEQYF	TGTGCCAGCAGTTCCACTAGCGGGGGCTCGAAAACATTAACCTACGAGCAGTACTTC
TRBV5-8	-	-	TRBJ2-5	CASSSRDPRETQYF	TGTGCCAGCAGCTCCCGGGATCCTCGGGAGACCCAGTACTTC
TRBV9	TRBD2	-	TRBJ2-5	CASSRLAGGETQYF	TGTGCCAGCAGCCGACTAGCGGGGGGTGAGACCCAGTACTTC
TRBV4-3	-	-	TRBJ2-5	CASSQGGGRQETQYF	TGCGCCAGCAGCCAAGGAGGGGGACGTCAAGAGACCCAGTACTTC
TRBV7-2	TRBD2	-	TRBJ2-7	CASSLSLLAGTYEQYF	TGTGCCAGCAGCTTATCCTTACTAGCGGGGACCTACGAGCAGTACTTC
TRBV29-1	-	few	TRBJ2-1	CSVARANEQFF	TGCAGCGTTGCCAGGGCCAATGAGCAGTTCTTC
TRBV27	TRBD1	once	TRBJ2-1	CASSLDRSKDEQFF	TGTGCCAGCAGCCTGGACAGGAGTAAAGATGAGCAGTTCTTC
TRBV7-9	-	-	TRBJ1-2	CASSSGLRGYTF	TGTGCCAGCAGCTCTGGACTGCGGGGCTACACCTTC
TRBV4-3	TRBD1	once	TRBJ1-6	CASSQDGDSNSPLHF	TGCGCCAGCAGCCAAGATGGGGACAGTAATTCACCCCTCCACTTT
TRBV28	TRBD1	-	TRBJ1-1	CASSTRLGTGVTEAFF	TGTGCCAGCAGTACTCGACTAGGGACAGGGGTAACTGAAGCTTTCTTT
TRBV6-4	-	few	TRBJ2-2	CASSEGEANTGELFF	TGTGCCAGCAGTGAGGGAGAGGCGAACACCGGGGAGCTGTTTTTT
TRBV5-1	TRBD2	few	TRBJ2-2	CASSVQLSGVSGGELFF	TGCGCCAGCAGCGTACAGCTTAGCGGGGTTTCAGGCGGGGAGCTGTTTTTT
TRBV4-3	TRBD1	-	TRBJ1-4	CASSQANRGNEKLFF	TGCGCCAGCAGCCAAGCCAACAGGGGTAATGAAAAACTGTTTTTT
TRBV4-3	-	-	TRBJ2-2	CASGFLAGAHPNTGELFF	TGCGCCAGCGGTTTCCTGGCGGGGGCCCACCCGAACACCGGGGAGCTGTTTTTT
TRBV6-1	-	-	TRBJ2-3	CAISREHTDTQYF	TGTGCCATATCACGGGAGCACACAGATACGCAGTATTTT
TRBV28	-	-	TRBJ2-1	CASTSAGEPSSYNEQFF	TGTGCCAGCACCTCGGCAGGGGAACCGAGCTCCTACAATGAGCAGTTCTTC
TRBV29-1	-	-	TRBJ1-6	CSVGDSENSPLHF	TGCAGCGTTGGTGACAGCGAGAATTCACCCCTCCACTTT
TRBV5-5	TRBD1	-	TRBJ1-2	CASSLVTGDYGYTF	TGTGCCAGCAGCCTAGTGACAGGGGACTATGGCTACACCTTC
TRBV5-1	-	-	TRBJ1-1	CASSLQGFEYTEAFF	TGCGCCAGCAGCTTACAGGGATTCGAATACACTGAAGCTTTCTTT
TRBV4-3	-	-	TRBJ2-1	CASSQDREPQDEQFF	TGCGCCAGCAGCCAAGATCGGGAGCCACAAGATGAGCAGTTCTTC
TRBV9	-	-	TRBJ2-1	CASSGTGFSYNEQFF	TGTGCCAGCAGTGGAACAGGGTTCTCCTACAATGAGCAGTTCTTC
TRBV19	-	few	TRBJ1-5	CASVGGQQSNQPQHF	TGTGCCAGTGTAGGGGGACAACAGTCGAATCAGCCCCAGCATTTT
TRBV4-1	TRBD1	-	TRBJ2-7	CASSGPGQGRYEQYF	TGCGCCAGCAGCGGACCGGGACAGGGCCGGTACGAGCAGTACTTC
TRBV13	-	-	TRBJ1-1	CASSLGRTAEAFF	TGTGCCAGCAGCTTAGGCCGAACAGCTGAAGCTTTCTTT
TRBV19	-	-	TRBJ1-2	CASSWGASYGYTF	TGTGCCAGTAGCTGGGGAGCGAGCTATGGCTACACCTTC
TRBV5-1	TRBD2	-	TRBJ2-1	CASSKGPIAGDWVNEQFF	TGCGCCAGCAGCAAAGGACCTATAGCGGGGGATTGGGTTAATGAGCAGTTCTTC